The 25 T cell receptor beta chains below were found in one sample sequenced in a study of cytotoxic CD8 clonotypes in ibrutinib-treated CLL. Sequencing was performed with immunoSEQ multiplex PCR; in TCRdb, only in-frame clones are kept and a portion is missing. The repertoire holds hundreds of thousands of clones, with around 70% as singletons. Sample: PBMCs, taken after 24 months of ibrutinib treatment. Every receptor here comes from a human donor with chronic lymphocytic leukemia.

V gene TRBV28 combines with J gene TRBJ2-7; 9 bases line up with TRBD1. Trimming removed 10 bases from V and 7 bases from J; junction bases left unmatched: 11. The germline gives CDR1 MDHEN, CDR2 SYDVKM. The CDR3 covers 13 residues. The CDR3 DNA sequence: TGTGCCACCTTAATGGGGACAGGGTGGGAGCAGTACTTC. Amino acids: CATLMGTGWEQYF. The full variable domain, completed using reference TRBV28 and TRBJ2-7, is DVKVTQSSRYLVKRTGEKVFLECVQDMDHENMFWYRQDPGLGLRLIYFSYDVKMKEKGDIPEGYSVSREKKERFSLILESASTNQTSMYLCATLMGTGWEQYFGPGTRLTVT.

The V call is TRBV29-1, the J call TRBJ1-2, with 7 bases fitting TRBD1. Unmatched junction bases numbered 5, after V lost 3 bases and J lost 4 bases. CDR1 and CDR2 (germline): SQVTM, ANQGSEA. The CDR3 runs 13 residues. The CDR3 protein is CSVERGLGYGYTF. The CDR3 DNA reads TGCAGCGTTGAGAGGGGGCTGGGCTATGGCTACACCTTC.

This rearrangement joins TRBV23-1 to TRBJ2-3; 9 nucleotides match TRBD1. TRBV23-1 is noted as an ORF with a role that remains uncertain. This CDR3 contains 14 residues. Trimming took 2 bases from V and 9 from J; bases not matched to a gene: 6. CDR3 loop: CASSQTRQGVTQYF. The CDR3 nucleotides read TGCGCCAGCAGTCAAACACGACAGGGGGTGACGCAGTATTTT.

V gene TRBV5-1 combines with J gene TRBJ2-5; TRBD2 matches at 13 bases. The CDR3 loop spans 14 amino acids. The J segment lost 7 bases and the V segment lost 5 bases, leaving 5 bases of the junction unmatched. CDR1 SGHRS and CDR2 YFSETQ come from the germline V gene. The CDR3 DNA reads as TGCGCCAGCAGTGAGGGACTAGCGGGGATGACCCAGTACTTC. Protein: CASSEGLAGMTQYF.

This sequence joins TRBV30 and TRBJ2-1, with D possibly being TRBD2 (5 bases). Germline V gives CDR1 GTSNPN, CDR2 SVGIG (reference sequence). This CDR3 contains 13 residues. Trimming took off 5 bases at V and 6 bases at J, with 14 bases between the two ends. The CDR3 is CAWATGRANEQFF. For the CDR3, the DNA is TGTGCCTGGGCCACCGGGCGGGCCAATGAGCAGTTCTTC.

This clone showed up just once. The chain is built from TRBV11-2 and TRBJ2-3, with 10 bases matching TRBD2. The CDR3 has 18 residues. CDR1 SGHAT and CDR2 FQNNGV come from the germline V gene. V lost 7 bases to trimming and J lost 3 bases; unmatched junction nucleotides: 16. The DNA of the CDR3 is TGTGCCAGCAAAACACTAGGGAGCGGGAGGGCGACTACAGATACGCAGTATTTT. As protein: CASKTLGSGRATTDTQYF.

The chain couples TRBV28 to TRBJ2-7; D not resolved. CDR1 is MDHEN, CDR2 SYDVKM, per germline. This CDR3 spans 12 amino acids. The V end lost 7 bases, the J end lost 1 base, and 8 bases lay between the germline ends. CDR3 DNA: TGTGCCAGCACCCTGGGGTCCTACGAGCAGTACTTC. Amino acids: CASTLGSYEQYF. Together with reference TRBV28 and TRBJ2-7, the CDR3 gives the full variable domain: DVKVTQSSRYLVKRTGEKVFLECVQDMDHENMFWYRQDPGLGLRLIYFSYDVKMKEKGDIPEGYSVSREKKERFSLILESASTNQTSMYLCASTLGSYEQYFGPGTRLTVT.

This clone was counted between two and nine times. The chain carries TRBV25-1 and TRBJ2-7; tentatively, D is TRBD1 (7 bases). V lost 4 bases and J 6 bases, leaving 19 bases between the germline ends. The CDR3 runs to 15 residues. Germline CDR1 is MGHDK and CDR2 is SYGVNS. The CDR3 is CASSVAGGSGGEQYF. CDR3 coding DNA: TGTGCCAGCAGTGTTGCAGGGGGGTCCGGAGGCGAGCAGTACTTC.

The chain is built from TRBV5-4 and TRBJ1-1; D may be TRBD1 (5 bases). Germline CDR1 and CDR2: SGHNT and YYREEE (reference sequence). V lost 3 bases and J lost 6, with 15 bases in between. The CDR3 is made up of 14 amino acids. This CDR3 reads CASSSGRRFAEAFF. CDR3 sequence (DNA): TGTGCCAGCAGCTCGGGACGGCGTTTCGCTGAAGCTTTCTTT.

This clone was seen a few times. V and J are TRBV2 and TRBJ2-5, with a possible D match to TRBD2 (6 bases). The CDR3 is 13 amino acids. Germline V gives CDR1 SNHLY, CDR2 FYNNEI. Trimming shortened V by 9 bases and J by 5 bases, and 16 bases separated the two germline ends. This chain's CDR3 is CASRREGRETQYF. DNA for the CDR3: TGTGCCAGTCGGAGGGAAGGGAGGGAGACCCAGTACTTC.

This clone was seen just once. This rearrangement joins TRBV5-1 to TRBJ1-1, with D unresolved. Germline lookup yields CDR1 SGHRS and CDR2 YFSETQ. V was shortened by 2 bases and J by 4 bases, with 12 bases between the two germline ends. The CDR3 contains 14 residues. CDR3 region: CASSLVAPGTEAFF. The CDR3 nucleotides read TGCGCCAGCAGCTTAGTGGCACCGGGCACTGAAGCTTTCTTT.

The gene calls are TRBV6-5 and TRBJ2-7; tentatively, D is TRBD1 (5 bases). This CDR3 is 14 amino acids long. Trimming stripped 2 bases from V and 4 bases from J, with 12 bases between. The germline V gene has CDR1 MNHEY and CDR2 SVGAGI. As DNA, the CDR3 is TGTGCCAGCAGTTACGGGCAGGGTGCATACGAGCAGTACTTC. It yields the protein CASSYGQGAYEQYF.

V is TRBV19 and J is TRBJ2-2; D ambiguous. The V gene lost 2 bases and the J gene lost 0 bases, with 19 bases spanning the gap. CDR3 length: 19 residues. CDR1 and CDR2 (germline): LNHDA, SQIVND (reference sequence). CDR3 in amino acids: CASSIFSKFLKANTGELFF. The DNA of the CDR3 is TGTGCCAGTAGTATATTCAGCAAGTTCCTGAAAGCGAACACCGGGGAGCTGTTTTTT.

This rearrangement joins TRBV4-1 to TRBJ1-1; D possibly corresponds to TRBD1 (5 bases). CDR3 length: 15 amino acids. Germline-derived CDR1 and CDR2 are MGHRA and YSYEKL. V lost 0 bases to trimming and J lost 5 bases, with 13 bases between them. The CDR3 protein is CASSQESGGRTEAFF. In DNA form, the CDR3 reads TGCGCCAGCAGCCAAGAGTCCGGGGGTAGGACTGAAGCTTTCTTT.

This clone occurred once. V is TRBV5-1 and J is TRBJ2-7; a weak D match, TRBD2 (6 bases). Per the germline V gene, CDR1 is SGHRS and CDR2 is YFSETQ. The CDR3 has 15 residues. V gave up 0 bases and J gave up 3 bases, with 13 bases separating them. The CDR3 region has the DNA TGCGCCAGCAGCTTGGGAGGCAGGGAGGTCTACGAGCAGTACTTC. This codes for CASSLGGREVYEQYF.

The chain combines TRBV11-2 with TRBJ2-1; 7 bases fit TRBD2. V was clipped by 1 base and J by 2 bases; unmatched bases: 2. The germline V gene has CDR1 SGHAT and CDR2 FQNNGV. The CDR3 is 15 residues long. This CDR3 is CASSLGGRAYNEQFF. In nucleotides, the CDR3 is TGTGCCAGCAGCTTAGGGGGGAGGGCCTACAATGAGCAGTTCTTC.

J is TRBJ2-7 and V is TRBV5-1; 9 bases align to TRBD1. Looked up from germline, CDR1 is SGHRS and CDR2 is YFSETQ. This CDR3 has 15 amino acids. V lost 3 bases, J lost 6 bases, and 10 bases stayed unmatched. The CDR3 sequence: CASSWDREEGLEQYF. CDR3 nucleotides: TGCGCCAGCAGCTGGGACAGGGAAGAGGGGCTCGAGCAGTACTTC.

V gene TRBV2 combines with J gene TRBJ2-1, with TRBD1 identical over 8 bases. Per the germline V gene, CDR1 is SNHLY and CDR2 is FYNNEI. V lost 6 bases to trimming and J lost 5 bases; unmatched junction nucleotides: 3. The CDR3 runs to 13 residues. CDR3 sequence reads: CASRGTGHNEQFF. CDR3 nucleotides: TGTGCCAGCAGGGGGACAGGCCACAATGAGCAGTTCTTC.

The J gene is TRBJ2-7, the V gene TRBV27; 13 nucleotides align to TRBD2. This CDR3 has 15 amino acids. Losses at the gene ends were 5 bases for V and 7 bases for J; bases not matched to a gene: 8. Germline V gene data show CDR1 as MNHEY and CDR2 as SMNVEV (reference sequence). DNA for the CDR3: TGTGCCAGCAGTGTCTGGACTAGCGGGGGCTGGGAGCAGTACTTC. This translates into CASSVWTSGGWEQYF.

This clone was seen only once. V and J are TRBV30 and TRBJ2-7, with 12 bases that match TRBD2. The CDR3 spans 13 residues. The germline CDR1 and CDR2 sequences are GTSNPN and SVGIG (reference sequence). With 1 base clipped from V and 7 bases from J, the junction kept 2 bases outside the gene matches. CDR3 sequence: CAWSGGLAGEQYF. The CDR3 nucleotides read TGTGCCTGGAGTGGTGGACTAGCGGGAGAGCAGTACTTC. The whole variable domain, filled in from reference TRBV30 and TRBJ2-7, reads SQTIHQWPATLVQPVGSPLSLECTVEGTSNPNLYWYRQAAGRGLQLLFYSVGIGQISSEVPQNLSASRPQDRQFILSSKKLLLSDSGFYLCAWSGGLAGEQYFGPGTRLTVT.

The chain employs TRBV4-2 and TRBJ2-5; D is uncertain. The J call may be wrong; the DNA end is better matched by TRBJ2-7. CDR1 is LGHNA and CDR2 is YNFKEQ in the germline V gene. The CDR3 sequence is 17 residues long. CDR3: CASSQATGQLNYYEQYF. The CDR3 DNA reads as TGTGCCAGCAGCCAGGCGACCGGGCAACTAAATTACTACGAGCAGTACTTC.

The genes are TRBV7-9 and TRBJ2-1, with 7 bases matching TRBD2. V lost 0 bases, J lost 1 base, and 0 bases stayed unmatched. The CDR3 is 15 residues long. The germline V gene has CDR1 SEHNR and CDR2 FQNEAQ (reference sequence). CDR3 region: CASSLAGRSYNEQFF. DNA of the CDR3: TGTGCCAGCAGCTTAGCCGGGAGGTCCTACAATGAGCAGTTCTTC.

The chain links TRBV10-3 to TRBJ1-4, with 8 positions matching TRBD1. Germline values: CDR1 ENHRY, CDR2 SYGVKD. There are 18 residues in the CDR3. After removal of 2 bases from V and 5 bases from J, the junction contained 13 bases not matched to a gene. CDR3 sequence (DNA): TGTGCCATCAGTGAGAGAGGGAGTCAGGGGGCTAACAATGAAAAACTGTTTTTT. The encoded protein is CAISERGSQGANNEKLFF.

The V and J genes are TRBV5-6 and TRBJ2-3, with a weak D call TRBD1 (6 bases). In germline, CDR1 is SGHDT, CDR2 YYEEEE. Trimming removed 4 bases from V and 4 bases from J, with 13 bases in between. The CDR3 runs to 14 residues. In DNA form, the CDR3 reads TGTGCCAGCAGCATACTTGCAGGGGCAGATACGCAGTATTTT. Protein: CASSILAGADTQYF.

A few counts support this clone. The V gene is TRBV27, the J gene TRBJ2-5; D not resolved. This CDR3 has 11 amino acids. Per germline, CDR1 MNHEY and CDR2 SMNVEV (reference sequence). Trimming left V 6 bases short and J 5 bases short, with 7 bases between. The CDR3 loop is CASRNWETQYF. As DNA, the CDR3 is TGTGCCAGCAGGAACTGGGAGACCCAGTACTTC.